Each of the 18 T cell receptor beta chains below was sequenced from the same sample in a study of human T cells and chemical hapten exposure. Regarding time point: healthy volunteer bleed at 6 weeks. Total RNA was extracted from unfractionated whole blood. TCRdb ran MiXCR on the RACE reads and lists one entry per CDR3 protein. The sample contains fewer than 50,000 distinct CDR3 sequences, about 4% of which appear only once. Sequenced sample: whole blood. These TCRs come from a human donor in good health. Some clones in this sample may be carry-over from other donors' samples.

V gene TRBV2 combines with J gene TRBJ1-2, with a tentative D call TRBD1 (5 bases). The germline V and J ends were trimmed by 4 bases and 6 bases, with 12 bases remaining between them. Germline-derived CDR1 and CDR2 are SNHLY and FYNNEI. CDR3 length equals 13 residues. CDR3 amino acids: CASSGWGFDGYTF. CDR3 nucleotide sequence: TGTGCCAGCAGTGGATGGGGGTTTGATGGCTACACCTTC.

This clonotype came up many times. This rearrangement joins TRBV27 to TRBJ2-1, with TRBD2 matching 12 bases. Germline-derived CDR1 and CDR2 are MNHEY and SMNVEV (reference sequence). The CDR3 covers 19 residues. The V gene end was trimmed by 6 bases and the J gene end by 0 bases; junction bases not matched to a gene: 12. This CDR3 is CASSPKSSGRASSYNEQFF. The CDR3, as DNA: TGTGCCAGCAGCCCTAAGTCTAGCGGGAGGGCCAGCTCCTACAATGAGCAGTTCTTC.

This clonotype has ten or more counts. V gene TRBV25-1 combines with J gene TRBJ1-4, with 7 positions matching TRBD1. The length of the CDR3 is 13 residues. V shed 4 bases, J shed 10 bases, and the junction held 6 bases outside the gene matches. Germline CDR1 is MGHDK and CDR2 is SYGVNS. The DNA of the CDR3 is TGTGCCAGCAGTGTCACAGGGGAGGGAAAACTGTTTTTT. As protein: CASSVTGEGKLFF. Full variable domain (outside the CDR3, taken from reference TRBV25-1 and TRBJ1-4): EADIYQTPRYLVIGTGKKITLECSQTMGHDKMYWYQQDPGMELHLIHYSYGVNSTEKGDLSSESTVSRIRTEHFPLTLESARPSHTSQYLCASSVTGEGKLFFGSGTQLSVL.

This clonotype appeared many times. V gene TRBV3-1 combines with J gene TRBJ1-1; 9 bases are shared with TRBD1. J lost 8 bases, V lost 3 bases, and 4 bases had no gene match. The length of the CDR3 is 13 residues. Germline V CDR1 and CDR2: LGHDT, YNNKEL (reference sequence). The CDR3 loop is CASSHRDREEAFF. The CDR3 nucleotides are TGTGCCAGCAGCCACCGGGACAGGGAAGAAGCTTTCTTT.

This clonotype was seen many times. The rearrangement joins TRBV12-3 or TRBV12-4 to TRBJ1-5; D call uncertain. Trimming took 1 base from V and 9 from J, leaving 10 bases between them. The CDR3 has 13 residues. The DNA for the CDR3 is TGTGCCAGCAGTTTAGTGGATGGGCGGCCCCAGCATTTT. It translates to CASSLVDGRPQHF.

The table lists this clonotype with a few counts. This chain's CDR3 is CASRAGTSGNIQYF. In DNA form, the CDR3 reads TGTGCCAGCAGGGCAGGGACTAGCGGGAACATTCAGTACTTC. This rearrangement joins TRBV6-2 or TRBV6-3 to TRBJ2-4, with TRBD2 matching 12 bases. This CDR3 comprises 14 residues. V shed 6 bases, J shed 7 bases, and the junction held 4 bases outside the gene matches. The germline V gene has CDR1 MNHEY and CDR2 SVGEGT.

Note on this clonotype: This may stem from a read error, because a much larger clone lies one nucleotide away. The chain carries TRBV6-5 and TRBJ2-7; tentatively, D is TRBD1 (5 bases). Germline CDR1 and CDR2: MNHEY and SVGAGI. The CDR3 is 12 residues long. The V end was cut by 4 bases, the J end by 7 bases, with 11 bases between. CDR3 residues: CASSSSGLEQYF. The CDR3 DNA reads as TGTGCCAGCAGTTCCTCAGGGTTAGAGCAGTACTTC.

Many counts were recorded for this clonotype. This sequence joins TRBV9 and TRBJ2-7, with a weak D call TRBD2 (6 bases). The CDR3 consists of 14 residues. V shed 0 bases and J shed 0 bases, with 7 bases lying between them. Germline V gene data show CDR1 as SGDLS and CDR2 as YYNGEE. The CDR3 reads CASSVGGDSYEQYF. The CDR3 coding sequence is TGTGCCAGCAGCGTAGGCGGGGACTCCTACGAGCAGTACTTC.

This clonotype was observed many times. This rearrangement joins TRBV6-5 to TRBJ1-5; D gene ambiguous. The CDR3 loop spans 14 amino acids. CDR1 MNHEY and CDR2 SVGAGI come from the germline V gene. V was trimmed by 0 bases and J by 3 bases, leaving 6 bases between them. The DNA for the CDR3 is TGTGCCAGCAGTTACTCAGTCACCAATCAGCCCCAGCATTTT. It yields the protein CASSYSVTNQPQHF.

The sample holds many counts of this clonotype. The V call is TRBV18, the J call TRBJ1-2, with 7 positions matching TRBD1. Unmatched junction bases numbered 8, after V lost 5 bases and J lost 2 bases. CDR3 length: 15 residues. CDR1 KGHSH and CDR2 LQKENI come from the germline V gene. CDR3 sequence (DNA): TGTGCCAGCTCAGCTCAGGGGACAGCAAACTATGGCTACACCTTC. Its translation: CASSAQGTANYGYTF.

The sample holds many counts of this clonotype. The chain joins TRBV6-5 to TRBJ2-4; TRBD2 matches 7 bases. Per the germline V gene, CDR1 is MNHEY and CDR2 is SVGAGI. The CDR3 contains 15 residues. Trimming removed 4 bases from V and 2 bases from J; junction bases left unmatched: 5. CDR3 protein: CASSWGAGTKNIQYF. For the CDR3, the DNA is TGTGCCAGCAGTTGGGGAGCGGGGACCAAAAACATTCAGTACTTC.

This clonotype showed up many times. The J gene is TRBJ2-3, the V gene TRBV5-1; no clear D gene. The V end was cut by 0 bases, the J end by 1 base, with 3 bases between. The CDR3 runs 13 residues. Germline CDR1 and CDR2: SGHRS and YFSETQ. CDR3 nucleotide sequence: TGCGCCAGCAGCTTGGTCGGCACAGATACGCAGTATTTT. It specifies CASSLVGTDTQYF.

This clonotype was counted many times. CDR3 DNA: TGTGCCAGCAGTTTATACCCGAAGGGGGCAGGGGGTCAGCCCCAGCATTTT. Translating gives CASSLYPKGAGGQPQHF. The chain joins TRBV28 to TRBJ1-5; 7 bases line up with TRBD1. The V gene end was trimmed by 1 base and the J gene end by 6 bases; junction bases not matched to a gene: 12. This CDR3 has 17 amino acids. Per the germline V gene, CDR1 is MDHEN and CDR2 is SYDVKM.

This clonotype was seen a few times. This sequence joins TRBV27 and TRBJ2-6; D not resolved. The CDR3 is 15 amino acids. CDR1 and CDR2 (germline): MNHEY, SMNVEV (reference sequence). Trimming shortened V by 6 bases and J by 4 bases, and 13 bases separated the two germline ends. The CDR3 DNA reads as TGTGCCAGCAGGCAGTTCGAAGGGGGGGCCAACGTCCTGACTTTC. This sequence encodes CASRQFEGGANVLTF.

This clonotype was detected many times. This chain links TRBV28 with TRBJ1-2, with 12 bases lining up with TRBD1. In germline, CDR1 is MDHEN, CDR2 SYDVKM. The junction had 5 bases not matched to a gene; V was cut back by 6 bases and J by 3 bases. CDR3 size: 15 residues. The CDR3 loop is CASSQGTGGHYGYTF. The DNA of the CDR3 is TGTGCCAGCAGCCAAGGGACAGGGGGCCACTATGGCTACACCTTC.

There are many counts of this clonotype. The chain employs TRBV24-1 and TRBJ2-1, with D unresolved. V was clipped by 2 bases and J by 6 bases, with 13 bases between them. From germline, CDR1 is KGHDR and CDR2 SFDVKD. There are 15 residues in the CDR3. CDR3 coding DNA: TGTGCCACCAGTGATTCGCGGCAGATCTTCAATGAGCAGTTCTTC. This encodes CATSDSRQIFNEQFF.

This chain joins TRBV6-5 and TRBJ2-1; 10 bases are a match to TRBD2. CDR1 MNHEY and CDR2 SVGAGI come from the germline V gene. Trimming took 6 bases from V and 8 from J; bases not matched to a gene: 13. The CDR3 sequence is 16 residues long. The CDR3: CASSPLTSGSGDEQFF. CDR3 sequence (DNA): TGTGCCAGCAGCCCATTGACTAGCGGGTCAGGGGATGAGCAGTTCTTC.

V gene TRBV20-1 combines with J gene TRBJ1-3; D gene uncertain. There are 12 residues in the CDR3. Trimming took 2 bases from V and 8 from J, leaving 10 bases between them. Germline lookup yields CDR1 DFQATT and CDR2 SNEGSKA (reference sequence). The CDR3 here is CSARSGPDTIYF. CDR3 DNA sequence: TGCAGTGCTAGATCGGGTCCGGACACCATATATTTT.